This entry lists 9 T cell receptor beta chains sequenced from one sample in a study of blood T cell repertoires in COVID-19. Measured with immunoSEQ multiplex PCR; TCRdb has only the in-frame clones, and not every one. The sample includes roughly 280,000 clones, roughly nine tenths of them seen just once. The sequenced material came from peripheral blood. The receptors come from a woman between 50 and 59 years old who had recovered from COVID-19.

On this clone itself: This CDR3 is also generated by other DNA sequences in the sample. V usage is TRBV27 and J usage is TRBJ1-1, with D possibly TRBD1 on 6 matching bases. Germline loops: CDR1 MNHEY, CDR2 SMNVEV (reference sequence). The V end was cut by 3 bases, the J end by 8 bases, with 13 bases between. This CDR3 contains 13 residues. CDR3 region: CASSFRSGGEAFF. DNA of the CDR3: TGTGCCAGCAGTTTCCGGTCGGGGGGCGAAGCTTTCTTT.

The chain has TRBV3-1 (or the pseudogene TRBV3-2) and TRBJ1-2, with no clear D. Trimming took 8 bases from V and 2 from J, leaving 9 bases between them. The CDR3 totals 12 residues. Per germline, CDR1 LGHDT and CDR2 YNNKEL (reference sequence). CDR3 sequence reads: CASVSGNYGYTF. CDR3 coding DNA: TGTGCCAGCGTATCGGGGAACTATGGCTACACCTTC.

This chain links TRBV6-1 with TRBJ2-6; tentative D call: TRBD2 (6 bases). Germline CDR1 is MNHNS and CDR2 is SASEGT. The CDR3 is 15 residues long. Trimming pared 3 bases from V and 4 bases from J, leaving 10 bases between. In nucleotides, the CDR3 is TGTGCCAGCAGTGAGCGGGGCTCAGGGGCCAACGTCCTGACTTTC. Its protein product is CASSERGSGANVLTF.

The rearrangement links TRBV29-1 to TRBJ1-2, with TRBD1 identical over 9 bases. The junction had 10 bases not matched to a gene; V was cut back by 4 bases and J by 4 bases. This CDR3 region has 15 residues. Germline CDR1 reads SQVTM; CDR2 reads ANQGSEA. CDR3 region: CSVGVGQGLLYGYTF. In DNA form, the CDR3 reads TGCAGCGTTGGGGTGGGACAGGGACTACTCTATGGCTACACCTTC.

The chain carries TRBV3-1 (or the pseudogene TRBV3-2) and TRBJ1-5; D unclear. The V gene's germline CDR1 is LGHDT and CDR2 YNNKEL (reference sequence). This CDR3 is built from 14 residues. Between the trimmed V and J ends, which lost 4 bases and 5 bases, there was a span of 12 bases. CDR3 bases: TGTGCCAGCAGCCGAGGACGGGGAGATCAGCCCCAGCATTTT. Protein product: CASSRGRGDQPQHF.

V is TRBV6-5 and J is TRBJ1-1; TRBD1 is a possible D gene (6 bases). CDR1 is MNHEY and CDR2 is SVGAGI in the germline V gene. The CDR3 totals 15 residues. V lost 5 bases and J lost 4, with 17 bases in between. The CDR3 here is CASSRSLQGRTEAFF. The CDR3 DNA sequence: TGTGCCAGCAGTCGCAGTCTGCAGGGGCGCACTGAAGCTTTCTTT.

This clone has just one count. The rearrangement links TRBV2 to TRBJ1-2, with 9 bases matching TRBD1. This CDR3 spans 14 amino acids. The V gene's germline CDR1 is SNHLY and CDR2 FYNNEI. V trimming: 6 bases; J trimming: 5 bases; junction bases outside the gene matches: 7. The CDR3 loop is CASSADRGKYGYTF. The CDR3 DNA follows: TGTGCCAGCAGCGCCGACAGGGGGAAGTATGGCTACACCTTC.

This clone was counted only a few times. V and J are TRBV9 and TRBJ2-2, with TRBD2 matching over 8 bases. After removal of 3 bases from V and 5 bases from J, the junction contained 15 bases not matched to a gene. The CDR3 loop spans 18 amino acids. Per germline, CDR1 SGDLS and CDR2 YYNGEE. In DNA form, the CDR3 reads TGTGCCAGCAGCGCTCTTCCCTTTCAGCGGGGGATAACCGGGGAGCTGTTTTTT. This gives the protein CASSALPFQRGITGELFF.

The chain couples TRBV7-3 to TRBJ1-6; 8 bases map to TRBD1. Germline assignment: CDR1 SGHTA and CDR2 FQGTGA. The CDR3 has 14 residues. J gave up 8 bases and V 4 bases, and 4 bases lay outside the gene matches. CDR3 protein: CASSSTGGYSPLHF. Here the CDR3 DNA reads TGTGCCAGCAGCTCAACAGGGGGTTATTCACCCCTCCACTTT.